A selection of T cell receptor beta chains follows, all from one sample in a study of CDR3 diversity in severe acne. TCRdb fed the PCR reads into MiXCR, producing one record per CDR3 protein. The table records approximately 80,000 distinct CDR3 sequences, 50% to 65% of them present only once. The source material was blood. The source is a male donor in good health, without acne. CDR3s include the opening cysteine and the closing phenylalanine or tryptophan. D genes are given only for firm matches. Size is omitted from some rows. Given values are once, few, many or a class for expanded clones.

j_gene | abundance | v_gene | d_gene | CDR3aa | CDR3nt
TRBJ1-2 | - | TRBV19 | TRBD1 | CASSRDREEFGYTF | TGTGCCAGTAGTCGGGACAGGGAGGAATTTGGCTACACCTTC
TRBJ2-3 | - | TRBV20-1 | - | CSADGDWEFFTDTQYF | TGCAGTGCTGACGGGGATTGGGAGTTTTTCACAGATACGCAGTATTTT
TRBJ2-3 | - | TRBV7-2 | TRBD2 | CASSWGSGGGNEQYF | TGTGCCAGCAGCTGGGGTAGCGGGGGGGGTAATGAGCAGTATTTT
TRBJ1-4 | - | TRBV19 | TRBD1 | CASSTQGAEEKLFF | TGTGCCAGTAGTACTCAGGGGGCTGAAGAAAAACTGTTTTTT
TRBJ2-7 | - | TRBV29-1 | - | CSVQVWAGYYEQYF | TGCAGCGTTCAGGTTTGGGCCGGTTACTACGAGCAGTACTTC
TRBJ1-2 | many | TRBV19 | - | CASTMRGLSYGYTF | TGTGCCAGTACAATGCGGGGATTGAGCTATGGCTACACCTTC
TRBJ2-3 | many | TRBV9 | TRBD2 | CASSVGLAGYTDTQYF | TGTGCCAGCAGCGTTGGACTAGCGGGATACACAGATACGCAGTATTTT
TRBJ2-2 | - | TRBV7-9 | TRBD1 | CASSLGPTGEGYTGELFF | TGTGCCAGCAGCTTAGGCCCGACAGGGGAAGGCTACACCGGGGAGCTGTTTTTT
TRBJ2-3 | - | TRBV7-6 | TRBD2 | CASSLIREGDTDTQYF | TGTGCCAGCAGCTTGATCCGGGAGGGGGATACAGATACGCAGTATTTT
TRBJ2-5 | - | TRBV5-5 | - | CASSRGDGETQYF | TGTGCCAGCAGCCGTGGGGACGGGGAGACCCAGTACTTC
TRBJ2-7 | - | TRBV20-1 | TRBD2 | CSALGTSVTYEQYF | TGCAGTGCCCTCGGGACTAGCGTAACCTACGAGCAGTACTTC
TRBJ2-7 | few | TRBV4-1 | TRBD1 | CASSQGRTGEQYF | TGCGCCAGCAGCCAGGGCCGGACAGGCGAGCAGTACTTC
TRBJ2-7 | - | TRBV11-3 | TRBD2 | CASSFSFGGSWREQYF | TGTGCCAGCAGCTTTAGTTTCGGCGGGAGCTGGAGGGAGCAGTACTTC
TRBJ2-2 | many | TRBV18 | - | CASSPPRTGELFF | TGTGCCAGCTCACCACCGAGGACCGGGGAGCTGTTTTTT
TRBJ2-5 | few | TRBV5-6 | - | CAGSLGSRAETQYF | TGTGCCGGCAGCTTGGGTAGCCGGGCCGAGACCCAGTACTTC
TRBJ1-2 | once | TRBV12-3/TRBV12-4 | - | CASSLGDGGDYGYTF | TGTGCCAGCAGTTTGGGGGACGGAGGGGACTATGGCTACACCTTC
TRBJ2-1 | many | TRBV5-1 | - | CASSFDRNNEQFF | TGCGCCAGCAGCTTTGACCGGAACAATGAGCAGTTCTTC
TRBJ1-2 | - | TRBV5-1 | - | CASSFGTAPGNYGYTF | TGCGCCAGCAGCTTCGGGACGGCGCCGGGGAACTATGGCTACACCTTC
TRBJ2-2 | - | TRBV10-2 | - | CASSVIARTSGELFF | TGCGCCAGCAGTGTGATAGCGAGAACGTCGGGGGAGCTGTTTTTT
TRBJ2-5 | - | TRBV7-6 | TRBD1 | CASSRGTGTAQETQYF | TGTGCCAGCAGCAGGGGAACCGGGACAGCTCAAGAGACCCAGTACTTC
TRBJ2-6 | few | TRBV7-3 | - | CASSPDGNSGANVLTF | TGTGCCAGCAGCCCGGACGGTAACTCTGGGGCCAACGTCCTGACTTTC
TRBJ2-2 | once | TRBV20-1 | - | CSARDQGTGELFF | TGCAGTGCTAGAGATCAGGGCACCGGGGAGCTGTTTTTT
TRBJ2-5 | few | TRBV20-1 | - | CSTREETQYF | TGCAGCACCAGGGAGGAGACCCAGTACTTC
TRBJ2-2 | many | TRBV6-5 | - | CASRQGSAVTGELFF | TGTGCCAGCAGACAGGGATCCGCCGTCACCGGGGAGCTGTTTTTT
TRBJ2-2 | many | TRBV12-3/TRBV12-4 | TRBD1 | CASSQDRVVNTGELFF | TGTGCCAGCAGCCAGGACAGGGTCGTTAACACCGGGGAGCTGTTTTTT
TRBJ1-6 | - | TRBV20-1 | TRBD1 | CSARDAVGGLYNSPLHF | TGCAGTGCTAGAGATGCCGTAGGGGGCCTCTATAATTCACCCCTCCACTTT
TRBJ1-5 | once | TRBV12-3/TRBV12-4 | - | CASSFGGANQPQHF | TGTGCCAGCAGTTTCGGAGGGGCCAATCAGCCCCAGCATTTT
TRBJ2-1 | - | TRBV27 | TRBD2 | CASSPHGGRAYNEQFF | TGTGCCAGCAGTCCCCACGGCGGGAGGGCCTACAATGAGCAGTTCTTC
TRBJ2-7 | once | TRBV2 | - | CASRGTGYYEQYF | TGTGCCAGCAGGGGGACGGGTTACTACGAGCAGTACTTC
TRBJ2-7 | - | TRBV10-3 | - | CAICASSQQGPGSCEQYF | -
TRBJ2-7 | - | TRBV12-3/TRBV12-4 | - | CASSPFQGETQYFGTGGSEQYF | -
TRBJ2-7 | few | TRBV24-1 | - | CATSEGARHEQYF | TGTGCCACCAGTGAAGGAGCACGCCACGAGCAGTACTTC
TRBJ2-1 | - | TRBV6-5 | - | CASSYSRADGSANEQFF | TGTGCCAGCAGTTACTCGAGGGCGGACGGGAGCGCGAATGAGCAGTTCTTC
TRBJ2-4 | many | TRBV18 | - | CASSFLGILDKNIQYF | TGTGCCAGCTCCTTCTTGGGCATTCTTGACAAAAACATTCAGTACTTC
TRBJ1-1 | - | TRBV19 | - | CASSAAVEAFF | TGTGCCAGTTCAGCCGCTGTTGAAGCTTTCTTT
TRBJ1-2 | - | TRBV5-6 | TRBD1 | CASSLATGSAEGYTF | TGTGCCAGCAGCTTGGCGACAGGGTCGGCGGAAGGCTACACCTTC
TRBJ2-7 | - | TRBV14 | - | CASSRRLYEQYF | TGTGCCAGCAGCCGCCGGTTGTACGAGCAGTACTTC
TRBJ2-3 | few | TRBV30 | - | CASSRGANTDTQYF | TGTGCCAGCAGCCGGGGCGCTAACACAGATACGCAGTATTTT
TRBJ2-7 | many | TRBV25-1 | TRBD2 | CASSGGLAKSYEQYF | TGTGCCAGCAGTGGGGGACTAGCGAAATCCTACGAGCAGTACTTC
TRBJ1-1 | - | TRBV5-1 | TRBD1 | CASSLWTGVPQAFF | TGCGCCAGCAGCCTATGGACAGGGGTGCCCCAGGCTTTCTTT
TRBJ2-1 | - | TRBV24-1 | TRBD2 | CATSTDTGLAGDEQFF | TGTGCCACCAGCACCGACACGGGACTAGCGGGAGATGAGCAGTTCTTC
TRBJ1-2 | many | TRBV11-3 | TRBD1 | CASSLGAGQGASNYGYTF | TGTGCCAGCAGCTTAGGGGCCGGACAGGGGGCTTCCAACTATGGCTACACCTTC
TRBJ2-7 | - | TRBV6-1 | TRBD1 | CASSEAQGAFYEQYF | TGTGCCAGCAGTGAAGCACAGGGGGCTTTCTACGAGCAGTACTTC
TRBJ1-1 | many | TRBV9 | TRBD1 | CASSVGGTDLMNTEAFF | TGTGCCAGCAGCGTAGGAGGGACAGACCTCATGAACACTGAAGCTTTCTTT
TRBJ2-7 | - | TRBV15 | TRBD1 | CATSSEDRGYYEQYF | TGTGCCACCAGCAGTGAAGACAGGGGCTACTACGAGCAGTACTTC
TRBJ2-2 | many | TRBV3-1 | TRBD2 | CASSQPGLADTGELFF | TGTGCCAGCAGCCAACCGGGACTAGCGGACACCGGGGAGCTGTTTTTT
TRBJ1-3 | few | TRBV10-3 | TRBD1 | CAISESGQGGNTIYF | TGTGCCATCAGTGAGTCGGGACAGGGCGGAAACACCATATATTTT
TRBJ1-2 | - | TRBV29-1 | TRBD1 | CSDIRGSNYGYTF | TGCAGCGACATCAGGGGGTCGAACTATGGCTACACCTTC
TRBJ2-5 | - | TRBV29-1 | - | CNGRLDQETQYF | TGCAACGGAAGACTAGACCAAGAGACCCAGTACTTC
TRBJ2-3 | many | TRBV2 | TRBD1 | CASSAGGDTQYF | TGTGCCAGCAGTGCAGGGGGAGATACGCAGTATTTT
TRBJ2-7 | many | TRBV11-2 | - | CASSSGVWVSEQYF | TGTGCCAGCAGCTCAGGGGTTTGGGTTTCCGAGCAGTACTTC
TRBJ1-5 | - | TRBV7-2 | - | CASSLGGRGSNEKLFFGSGTQHF | -
TRBJ2-7 | - | TRBV19 | TRBD2 | CASDPGGTVQYF | TGTGCCAGTGACCCCGGGGGGACGGTGCAGTACTTC
TRBJ2-7 | - | TRBV7-9 | TRBD1 | CASSPRTSGTAFYEQYF | TGTGCCAGCAGCCCCAGAACCTCCGGGACAGCGTTCTACGAGCAGTACTTC